These T cell receptor beta chains were read from a single sample in a study of T-cell memory formation after mild COVID-19. From the 5' RACE reads, TCRdb called clonotypes with MiXCR, one entry per CDR3 protein. Of fewer than 250,000 distinct CDR3 sequences listed, just over 15% were seen once; the top ten hold 2% to 2.5%. Sequences were obtained from PBMCs or a T cell subset sorted from them (not recorded which). These receptors originate from an adult woman who had mild COVID-19 (a few samples of this study predate the infection). Cell type and time point are not known. CDR3s include the opening cysteine and the closing phenylalanine or tryptophan. The D gene is left open where the match is weak. Not all rows give a size; the values are once, few, many and, for expanded clones, a class.

length,D,size,V,J,CDR3,DNA
13,-,many,TRBV6-5,TRBJ1-5,CASSFRGNQPQHF,TGTGCCAGCAGTTTCAGAGGGAATCAGCCCCAGCATTTT
13,TRBD1,few,TRBV11-3,TRBJ2-5,CASNSRGRETQYF,TGTGCCAGCAACTCGAGGGGGCGGGAGACCCAGTACTTC
16,-,-,TRBV7-3,TRBJ1-6,CASSLRSGAYNSPLHF,TGTGCCAGCAGCCTAAGATCAGGGGCCTATAATTCACCCCTCCACTTT
16,TRBD1,-,TRBV27,TRBJ2-3,CASSSRDRGQGDTQYF,TGTGCCAGCAGTTCCAGGGACAGGGGGCAGGGAGATACGCAGTATTTT
16,-,medium-sized,TRBV5-1,TRBJ2-2,CASSLPGAANTGELFF,TGCGCCAGCAGCTTACCCGGGGCGGCGAACACCGGGGAGCTGTTTTTT
14,TRBD1,-,TRBV7-2,TRBJ2-5,CASSLGDRGETQYF,TGTGCCAGCAGCTTGGGGGACAGGGGGGAGACCCAGTACTTC
15,-,-,TRBV7-3,TRBJ2-7,CASSLTATAAAEQYF,TGTGCCAGCAGCTTAACCGCGACAGCCGCTGCCGAGCAGTACTTC
14,-,few,TRBV27,TRBJ1-1,CASRARTGNTEAFF,TGTGCCAGCCGGGCGCGGACTGGGAACACTGAAGCTTTCTTT
14,-,few,TRBV30,TRBJ1-5,CAWSGRQGNQPQHF,TGTGCCTGGAGTGGGCGTCAGGGCAATCAGCCCCAGCATTTT
11,-,many,TRBV12-3/TRBV12-4,TRBJ2-1,CASSLDWVQFF,TGTGCCAGCAGTTTAGACTGGGTGCAGTTCTTC
15,TRBD1,-,TRBV7-9,TRBJ2-7,CASSRHGQGNYEQYF,TGTGCCAGCAGCAGACACGGACAGGGAAACTACGAGCAGTACTTC
15,TRBD2,many,TRBV5-1,TRBJ2-3,CASSFLAGDTDTQYF,TGCGCCAGCAGCTTCCTAGCGGGGGACACAGATACGCAGTATTTT
16,-,-,TRBV28,TRBJ2-6,CASTPAPGSGANVLTF,TGTGCCAGCACCCCCGCCCCGGGCTCTGGGGCCAACGTCCTGACTTTC
14,-,-,TRBV12-3/TRBV12-4,TRBJ1-5,CASSSHRNNQPQHF,TGTGCCAGCAGTTCTCACAGGAACAATCAGCCCCAGCATTTT
14,TRBD1,many,TRBV30,TRBJ1-3,CALGTGMTGNTIYF,TGTGCCTTGGGGACAGGGATGACTGGAAACACCATATATTTT
13,-,-,TRBV27,TRBJ1-6,CASTPVVGSPLHF,TGTGCCAGCACCCCCGTCGTGGGTTCACCCCTCCACTTT
12,-,-,TRBV6-6,TRBJ1-1,CASSYLGIEAFF,TGTGCCAGCAGTTACTTGGGGATTGAAGCTTTCTTT
16,-,few,TRBV19,TRBJ1-5,CASSIDSTASNQPQHF,TGTGCCAGTAGTATAGATTCGACAGCTAGCAATCAGCCCCAGCATTTT
12,-,-,TRBV19,TRBJ1-5,CASSVSRQPQHF,TGTGCCAGTAGTGTGAGTAGGCAGCCCCAGCATTTT
15,-,-,TRBV12-3/TRBV12-4,TRBJ2-3,CASSLRAPTADTQYF,TGTGCCAGCAGCCTTCGAGCCCCGACAGCAGATACGCAGTATTTT
16,TRBD2,-,TRBV19,TRBJ2-7,CASSIEPWGGRDEQYF,TGTGCCAGTAGTATAGAGCCCTGGGGCGGGAGGGACGAGCAGTACTTC
15,TRBD1,-,TRBV7-9,TRBJ1-1,CASSLVQGWDSEAFF,TGTGCCAGCAGCCTCGTACAGGGGTGGGATAGTGAAGCTTTCTTT
17,TRBD1,few,TRBV5-1,TRBJ2-2,CASRPRTGGVLTGELFF,TGCGCCAGCAGGCCTAGGACAGGGGGGGTCCTGACCGGGGAGCTGTTTTTT
14,-,few,TRBV5-1,TRBJ1-1,CASSFLIQNTEAFF,TGCGCCAGCAGCTTCCTGATCCAGAACACTGAAGCTTTCTTT
14,-,many,TRBV7-6,TRBJ2-7,CASSLASSSYEQYF,TGTGCCAGCAGCTTAGCGAGCAGCTCCTACGAGCAGTACTTC
16,TRBD2,-,TRBV24-1,TRBJ2-2,CATSDPTSGDTGELFF,TGTGCCACCAGTGACCCTACTAGCGGTGACACCGGGGAGCTGTTTTTT
17,-,few,TRBV10-3,TRBJ2-1,CAISGQNRQDSYNEQFF,TGTGCCATCAGTGGCCAAAACAGACAGGACTCCTACAATGAGCAGTTCTTC
14,TRBD1,many,TRBV15,TRBJ2-1,CATSRQGDYNEQFF,TGTGCCACCTCCAGACAGGGGGACTACAATGAGCAGTTCTTC
15,-,few,TRBV12-3/TRBV12-4,TRBJ1-2,CASSPGQFSNYGYTF,TGTGCCAGCAGTCCAGGACAGTTTTCTAACTATGGCTACACCTTC
16,TRBD2,few,TRBV5-4,TRBJ2-2,CASSLVPSGNHGELFF,TGTGCCAGCAGCTTGGTGCCTAGCGGGAACCACGGGGAGCTGTTTTTT
14,TRBD1,few,TRBV20-1,TRBJ1-3,CSATDRGVGNTIYF,TGCAGTGCTACGGACAGGGGGGTCGGAAACACCATATATTTT
15,TRBD1,-,TRBV12-3/TRBV12-4,TRBJ1-5,CASSPWTGENQPQHF,TGTGCCAGCAGTCCATGGACAGGGGAAAATCAGCCCCAGCATTTT
15,-,few,TRBV5-4,TRBJ2-5,CASSWAGTSQETQYF,TGTGCCAGCAGTTGGGCGGGGACCTCCCAAGAGACCCAGTACTTC
16,TRBD2,-,TRBV4-2,TRBJ2-5,CASSQDDGRSYGTQYF,TGTGCCAGCAGCCAAGATGACGGGAGGTCCTACGGGACCCAGTACTTC
16,-,few,TRBV5-1,TRBJ2-4,CASSLDSRQSPNIQYF,TGCGCCAGCAGCTTGGATTCTAGACAATCCCCAAACATTCAGTACTTC
12,-,-,TRBV29-1,TRBJ2-7,CSVALEGYEQYF,TGCAGCGTTGCGTTAGAGGGCTACGAGCAGTACTTC
13,-,few,TRBV19,TRBJ1-1,CASSVDRFTEAFF,TGTGCCAGTAGCGTTGACAGATTCACTGAAGCTTTCTTT
12,TRBD1,-,TRBV29-1,TRBJ1-5,CSVQGRNQPQHF,TGCAGCGTACAGGGGCGCAATCAGCCCCAGCATTTT
14,-,-,TRBV6-2/TRBV6-3,TRBJ2-7,CASSYSLGSYEQYF,TGTGCCAGCAGTTACTCCCTGGGTTCCTACGAGCAGTACTTC
12,-,-,TRBV7-9,TRBJ2-2,CASSRGAGELFF,TGTGCCAGCAGCAGAGGGGCCGGGGAGCTGTTTTTT
15,TRBD2,few,TRBV4-3,TRBJ2-1,CASSQAAGDDNEQFF,TGCGCCAGCAGCCAAGCAGCGGGGGACGACAATGAGCAGTTCTTC
13,-,-,TRBV12-3/TRBV12-4,TRBJ1-2,CASSLGQPLGYTF,TGTGCCAGCAGTTTGGGTCAGCCGTTAGGCTACACCTTC
13,-,-,TRBV29-1,TRBJ1-4,CSVERLRNEKLFF,TGCAGCGTTGAAAGATTGCGTAATGAAAAACTGTTTTTT
16,TRBD1,-,TRBV7-9,TRBJ2-7,CASSLATGTVSYEQYF,TGTGCCAGCAGCTTAGCCACCGGGACAGTCTCCTACGAGCAGTACTTC
15,-,few,TRBV5-1,TRBJ1-5,CASSLEGSRGQPQHF,TGCGCCAGCAGCTTGGAAGGCAGTAGAGGCCAGCCCCAGCATTTT
11,-,many,TRBV7-2,TRBJ2-1,CASSVYNEQFF,TGTGCCAGCAGCGTATACAATGAGCAGTTCTTC